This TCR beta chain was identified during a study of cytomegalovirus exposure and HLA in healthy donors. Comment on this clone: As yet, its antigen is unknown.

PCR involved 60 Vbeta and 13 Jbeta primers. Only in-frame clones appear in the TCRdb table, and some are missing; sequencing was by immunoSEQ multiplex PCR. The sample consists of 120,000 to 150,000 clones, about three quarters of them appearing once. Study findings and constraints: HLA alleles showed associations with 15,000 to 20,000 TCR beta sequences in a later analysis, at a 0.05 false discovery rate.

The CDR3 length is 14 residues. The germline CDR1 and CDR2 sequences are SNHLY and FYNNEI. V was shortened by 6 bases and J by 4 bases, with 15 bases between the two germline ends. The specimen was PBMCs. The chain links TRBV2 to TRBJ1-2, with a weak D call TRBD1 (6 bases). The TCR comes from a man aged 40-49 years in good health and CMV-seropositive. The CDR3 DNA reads TGTGCCAGCAGCCCGACAGGAAACTTCTATGGCTACACCTTC. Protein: CASSPTGNFYGYTF.